This T cell receptor beta chain was obtained from a study of cytomegalovirus exposure and HLA in healthy donors. Study-wide results and limits: HLA restriction was apparent for most CMV-associated TCR beta chains in a later analysis. Later analysis identified 16,000 or so TCR beta sequences associated with HLA alleles, using a false discovery rate threshold of 0.05.

V lost 0 bases to trimming and J lost 11 bases; unmatched junction nucleotides: 3. Germline CDR1 and CDR2: MNHNY and SVGAGI (reference sequence). The CDR3 extends over 13 amino acids. Of note for this clone: Its antigen is as yet unknown.

Use of 60 Vbeta and 13 Jbeta primers characterized the PCR. The data were produced by immunoSEQ multiplex PCR, yet TCRdb's version contains in-frame clones alone and is incomplete. The table includes about 90,000 clones, more than 70% detected once. What was sequenced was PBMCs. This chain joins TRBV6-6 and TRBJ1-4; 7 nucleotides line up with TRBD1. This sequence was found in a woman between 55 and 75 years old in good health and CMV-seropositive. CDR3 in DNA: TGTGCCAGCAGTTACTCGACGGGACAGAAACTGTTTTTT. Translation: CASSYSTGQKLFF.